This is a list of T cell receptor beta chains from one sample in a study of CD8+ T cells in alopecia areata. TCRdb's table, derived via immunoSEQ multiplex PCR, lists solely in-frame clones and lacks some. The sample consists of around 210,000 clones, just over 55% of them appearing once. Specimen: CD8+ T cells sorted from blood. The receptors derive from a human donor in good health. CDR3s include the opening cysteine and the closing phenylalanine or tryptophan. D genes are given only for firm matches. Clone size is shown for a subset of rows, as once, few, many or a class of expanded clone.

TRBV21-1	few	TRBJ1-5	NA	CASRNPDRANQPQHF	TGTGCCAGCAGAAATCCCGACAGGGCCAATCAGCCCCAGCATTTT
TRBV7-8	few	TRBJ2-1	NA	CASSLGQANNEQFF	TGTGCCAGCAGCTTAGGGCAGGCTAACAATGAGCAGTTCTTC
TRBV15	NA	TRBJ1-4	NA	CATSRAINEKLFF	TGTGCCACCAGCAGAGCGATTAATGAAAAACTGTTTTTT
TRBV30	NA	TRBJ2-5	NA	CAWSAGGQWETQYF	TGTGCCTGGAGTGCAGGGGGGCAGTGGGAGACTCAGTACTTC
TRBV29-1	few	TRBJ2-2	TRBD2	CSVEDKNPGLVNTGELFF	TGCAGCGTTGAAGACAAGAACCCGGGACTAGTGAACACCGGGGAGCTGTTTTTT
TRBV9	NA	TRBJ1-2	NA	CASSVGSVSYGYTF	TGTGCCAGCAGCGTAGGATCCGTTTCCTATGGCTACACCTTC
TRBV9	NA	TRBJ1-2	NA	CASSVDEGRNYGYTF	TGTGCCAGCAGCGTAGACGAGGGGCGGAACTATGGCTACACCTTC
TRBV19	NA	TRBJ2-5	NA	CASSAVGPQETQYF	TGTGCCAGTAGTGCCGTTGGTCCTCAAGAGACCCAGTACTTC
TRBV5-6	NA	TRBJ1-5	NA	CASSLPGTNQPQHF	TGTGCCAGCAGCTTACCGGGCACAAATCAGCCCCAGCATTTT
TRBV6-5	NA	TRBJ2-2	NA	CASSYGVAGELFF	TGTGCCAGCAGTTACGGAGTCGCCGGGGAGCTGTTTTTT
TRBV5-6	NA	TRBJ1-2	NA	CASSLGRGYGYTF	TGTGCCAGCAGCTTGGGCAGGGGTTATGGCTACACCTTC
TRBV9	NA	TRBJ2-5	NA	CASSPGQQETQYF	TGTGCCAGCAGCCCGGGACAACAAGAGACCCAGTACTTC